This TCR beta chain stems from a study of CXCR3-negative and CXCR3-positive naive CD8 T cells. A CD45RO-CCR7+CD27+CD95- phenotype identified naive CD8+ T cells. TRB cDNA was prepared as libraries by UMI-labeled 5' RACE. TCRdb reprocessed the 5' RACE reads, with one entry per CDR3 protein and no DNA. The sample holds 100,000 to 150,000 distinct CDR3 sequences. Points on this clonotype: Its antigen is not known.

Whole-study findings and limits: The TRBV-TRBJ usage of naive CXCR3-negative and CXCR3-positive cells was similar, but that of memory cells differed. Comparably high diversity was seen in both naive subsets, and much lower diversity in memory CD8+ cells.

The sequenced sample consisted of naive CXCR3- CD8+ T cells from blood. The subset here: CD45RO-CCR7+CD27+CD95- naive CD8+ T cells lacking CXCR3 (TNR3-). This TCR was recovered from a human donor in good health. Some clones in this sample may be carry-over from other donors' samples.

The chain's CDR3 is CASSWGTGSSYEQYF. The chain joins TRBV28 to TRBJ2-7; the D call of TRBD1 rests on TCRdb alone, since no DNA is present to check it. The CDR3 consists of 15 residues. Germline-derived CDR1 and CDR2 are MDHEN and SYDVKM.